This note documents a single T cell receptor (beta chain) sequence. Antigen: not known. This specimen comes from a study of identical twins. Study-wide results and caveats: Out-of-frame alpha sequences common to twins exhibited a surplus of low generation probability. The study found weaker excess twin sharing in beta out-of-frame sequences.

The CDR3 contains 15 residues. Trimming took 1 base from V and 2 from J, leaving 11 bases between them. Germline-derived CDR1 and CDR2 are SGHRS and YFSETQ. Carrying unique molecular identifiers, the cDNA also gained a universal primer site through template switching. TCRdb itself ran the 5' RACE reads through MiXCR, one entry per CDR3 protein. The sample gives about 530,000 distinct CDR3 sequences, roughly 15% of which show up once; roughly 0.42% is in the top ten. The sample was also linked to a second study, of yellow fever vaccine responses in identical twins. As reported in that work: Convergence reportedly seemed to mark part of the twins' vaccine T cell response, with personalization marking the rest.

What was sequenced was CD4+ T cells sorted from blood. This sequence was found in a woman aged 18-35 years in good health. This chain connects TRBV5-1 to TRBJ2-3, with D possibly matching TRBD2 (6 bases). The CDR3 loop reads CASSLPAGSTDTQYF. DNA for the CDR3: TGCGCCAGCAGCTTGCCGGCGGGGTCCACAGATACGCAGTATTTT.